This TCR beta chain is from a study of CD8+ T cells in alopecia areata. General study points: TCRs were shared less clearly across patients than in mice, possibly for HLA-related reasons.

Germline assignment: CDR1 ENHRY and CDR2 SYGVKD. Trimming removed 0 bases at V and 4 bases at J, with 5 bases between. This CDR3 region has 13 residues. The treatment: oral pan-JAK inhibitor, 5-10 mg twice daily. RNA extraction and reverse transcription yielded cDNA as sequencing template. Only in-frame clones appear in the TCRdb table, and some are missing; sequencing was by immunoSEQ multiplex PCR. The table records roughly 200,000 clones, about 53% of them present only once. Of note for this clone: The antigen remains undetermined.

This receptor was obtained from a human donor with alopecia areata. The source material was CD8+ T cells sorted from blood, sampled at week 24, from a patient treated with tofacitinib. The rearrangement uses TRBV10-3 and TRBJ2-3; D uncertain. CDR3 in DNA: TGTGCCATCAGTGAGTCGATTGCAGATACGCAGTATTTT. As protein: CAISESIADTQYF.